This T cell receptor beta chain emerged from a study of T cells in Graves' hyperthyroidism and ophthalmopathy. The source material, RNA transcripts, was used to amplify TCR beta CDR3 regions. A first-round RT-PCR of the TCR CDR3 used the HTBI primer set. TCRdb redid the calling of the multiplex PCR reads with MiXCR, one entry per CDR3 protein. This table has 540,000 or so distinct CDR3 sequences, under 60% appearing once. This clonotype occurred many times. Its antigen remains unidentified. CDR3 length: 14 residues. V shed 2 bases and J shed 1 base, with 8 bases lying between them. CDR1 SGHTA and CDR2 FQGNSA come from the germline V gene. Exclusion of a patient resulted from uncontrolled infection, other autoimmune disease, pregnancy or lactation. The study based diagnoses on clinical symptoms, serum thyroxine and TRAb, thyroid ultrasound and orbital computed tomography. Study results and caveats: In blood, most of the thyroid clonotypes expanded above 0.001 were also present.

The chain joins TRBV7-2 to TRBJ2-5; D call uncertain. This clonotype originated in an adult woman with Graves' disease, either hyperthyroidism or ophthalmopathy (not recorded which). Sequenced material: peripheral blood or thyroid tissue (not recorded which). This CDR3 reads CASSLYGFQETQYF. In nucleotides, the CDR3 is TGTGCCAGCAGCTTATATGGCTTCCAAGAGACCCAGTACTTC.